A single sample gave rise to the 28 T cell receptor beta chains below, sequenced in a study of T cell responses to AZD1222 COVID-19 vaccine. Generated by immunoSEQ multiplex PCR, the TCRdb table keeps only in-frame clones and is missing some. Among 110,000 or so clones listed, about 91% were seen once. The sequencing here drew on peripheral blood, taken 28 days after the second AZD1222 dose. The receptors were sampled from an adult who received the AZD1222 COVID-19 vaccine.

This CDR3 reads CASSSNYGYTF. The DNA of the CDR3 is TGTGCCAGCAGCTCTAACTATGGCTACACCTTC. The chain uses TRBV9 and TRBJ1-2, with unresolved D. This CDR3 spans 11 amino acids. CDR1 SGDLS and CDR2 YYNGEE come from the germline V gene. V was cut by 4 bases and J by 0 bases, with 1 base left in between.

The CDR3 sequence: CASSLGLAGYNEQFF. CDR3 DNA sequence: TGTGCCAGCAGCTTGGGACTAGCGGGTTACAATGAGCAGTTCTTC. This chain joins TRBV5-4 and TRBJ2-1, with 10 positions matching TRBD2. The V segment lost 0 bases and the J segment 4 bases; nucleotides outside the gene matches: 1. This CDR3 comprises 15 residues. In germline, CDR1 is SGHNT, CDR2 YYREEE (reference sequence).

The CDR3 DNA sequence: TGTGCCAGCAGTAGGACCGCCGGGACAGGGACCTACGAGCAGTACTTC. Encoded protein: CASSRTAGTGTYEQYF. The chain combines TRBV6-6 with TRBJ2-7; TRBD1 matches 9 bases. Germline-derived CDR1 and CDR2 are MNHNY and SVGAGI (reference sequence). This CDR3 spans 16 amino acids. The V and J ends lost 5 bases and 2 bases, in that order; junction bases with no gene match: 10.

V gene TRBV19 combines with J gene TRBJ2-1; 7 positions match TRBD1. The CDR3 contains 14 residues. V lost 4 bases and J lost 7; bases outside the gene matches: 7. Per the germline V gene, CDR1 is LNHDA and CDR2 is SQIVND (reference sequence). The CDR3 here is CASSTRQGTNEQFF. CDR3 DNA sequence: TGTGCCAGTAGTACAAGACAGGGTACGAATGAGCAGTTCTTC.

This chain links TRBV5-1 with TRBJ1-2, with TRBD1 as a possible D gene (6 bases). Trimming removed 4 bases at V and 8 bases at J, with 18 bases between. CDR1 is SGHRS, CDR2 YFSETQ, per germline. The CDR3 is 14 residues long. CDR3 loop: CASSLTKGGEGYTF. The CDR3 bases are TGCGCCAGCAGCCTGACGAAGGGGGGAGAGGGCTACACCTTC.

V gene TRBV19 combines with J gene TRBJ1-1; TRBD1 is a possible D gene (5 bases). Trimming cost V 1 base and J 4 bases, with 13 bases left between them. From germline, CDR1 is LNHDA and CDR2 SQIVND (reference sequence). The CDR3 runs to 15 residues. CDR3 sequence (DNA): TGTGCCAGTAGTATAGTGGGGGATCTAGGCACTGAAGCTTTCTTT. Translating gives CASSIVGDLGTEAFF.

This chain joins TRBV4-3 and TRBJ2-3; 8 positions match TRBD2. The junction had 17 bases not matched to a gene; V was cut back by 0 bases and J by 0 bases. Per germline, CDR1 LGHNA and CDR2 YSLEER. CDR3 length equals 21 residues. This CDR3 is CASSQDKIGGGPHYSTDTQYF. DNA of the CDR3: TGCGCCAGCAGCCAAGATAAGATTGGCGGGGGGCCCCACTATAGCACAGATACGCAGTATTTT.

This chain connects TRBV7-2 to TRBJ1-3; D is uncertain. Per germline, CDR1 SGHTA and CDR2 FQGNSA. The CDR3 extends over 16 amino acids. Trimming took 2 bases from V and 1 from J, leaving 12 bases between them. Here the CDR3 DNA reads TGTGCCAGCAGCTTAATTTTCATGGGGTCTGGAAACACCATATATTTT. It codes for CASSLIFMGSGNTIYF.

CDR3: CASSRYFGVSDEQFF. CDR3 DNA sequence: TGTGCCAGCAGTCGGTATTTTGGGGTGTCGGATGAGCAGTTCTTC. This chain joins TRBV27 and TRBJ2-1; D remains ambiguous. Germline values: CDR1 MNHEY, CDR2 SMNVEV (reference sequence). This CDR3 contains 15 residues. V lost 5 bases and J 8 bases, leaving 19 bases between the germline ends.

The chain links TRBV4-1 to TRBJ1-6; 7 nucleotides line up with TRBD1. Germline V gene sequence: CDR1 MGHRA, CDR2 YSYEKL. This CDR3 is built from 16 residues. V gave up 0 bases and J gave up 7 bases; unmatched junction bases: 6. The CDR3, as DNA: TGCGCCAGCAGCCAAGAATGGGACAGTTTGAATTCACCCCTCCACTTT. Translation gives CASSQEWDSLNSPLHF.

The chain carries TRBV29-1 and TRBJ2-3; TRBD2 might be the D (6 bases). The V end lost 7 bases, the J end lost 2 bases, and 19 bases lay between the germline ends. The CDR3 is made up of 15 amino acids. Germline lookup yields CDR1 SQVTM and CDR2 ANQGSEA. CDR3 protein: CSALWWGDHTDTQYF. CDR3 nucleotide sequence: TGCAGCGCCCTATGGTGGGGGGATCACACAGATACGCAGTATTTT.

This clone was observed a single time. The V call is TRBV19, the J call TRBJ2-7, with 10 bases identical to TRBD2. Germline V lookup: CDR1 LNHDA, CDR2 SQIVND (reference sequence). Unmatched junction bases numbered 7, after V lost 4 bases and J lost 4 bases. The CDR3 totals 15 residues. DNA of the CDR3: TGTGCCAGTAGTAAGGCTAGCGGGGGATTGTACGAGCAGTACTTC. Translating it yields CASSKASGGLYEQYF.

This clone was picked up one time. The J gene is TRBJ2-7, the V gene TRBV27; 11 bases are a match to TRBD1. Trimming at V came to 5 bases and at J to 2 bases, leaving 5 bases not matched to a gene. The CDR3 runs 15 residues. Germline-derived CDR1 and CDR2 are MNHEY and SMNVEV (reference sequence). CDR3 region: CASSPGQGGPYEQYF. The CDR3, as DNA: TGTGCCAGCAGTCCGGGACAGGGGGGCCCCTACGAGCAGTACTTC.

CDR3 DNA sequence: TGTGCCAGCAGTTACTCGAAAGTTTCGAACACCGGGGAGCTGTTTTTT. Residues: CASSYSKVSNTGELFF. This chain joins TRBV6-2 or TRBV6-3 and TRBJ2-2, with no clear D. The length of the CDR3 is 16 residues. With 0 bases removed from V and 0 bases from J, the gap between germline ends came to 8 bases. CDR1 is MNHEY, CDR2 SVGEGT, per germline.

The chain combines TRBV19 with TRBJ1-2; tentatively, D is TRBD1 (6 bases). V gave up 1 base and J gave up 4 bases, with 19 bases separating them. The germline gives CDR1 LNHDA, CDR2 SQIVND (reference sequence). The CDR3 runs to 17 residues. The CDR3 reads CASSIGQDRLGFYGYTF. CDR3 nucleotides: TGTGCCAGTAGTATAGGACAGGATCGGCTGGGGTTCTATGGCTACACCTTC.

The V and J genes are TRBV9 and TRBJ1-5; 9 nucleotides agree with TRBD1. V shed 2 bases and J 7 bases; nucleotides not matched to a gene: 7. The CDR3 consists of 15 residues. Germline values: CDR1 SGDLS, CDR2 YYNGEE. CDR3 sequence reads: CASSVEGTGKQPQHF. The CDR3 DNA is TGTGCCAGCAGCGTTGAAGGGACAGGGAAGCAGCCCCAGCATTTT.

The chain joins TRBV6-2 or TRBV6-3 to TRBJ1-5; TRBD1 aligns across 7 bases. The V and J ends lost 5 bases and 0 bases, in that order; junction bases with no gene match: 7. Germline lookup yields CDR1 MNHEY and CDR2 SVGEGT. The CDR3 runs to 16 residues. This CDR3 reads CASSRGTAYSNQPQHF. The CDR3 DNA reads TGTGCCAGCAGTAGAGGGACAGCCTATAGCAATCAGCCCCAGCATTTT.

The chain is built from TRBV2 and TRBJ1-4; D is unresolved. The CDR3 is 12 residues long. V lost 3 bases to trimming and J lost 8 bases, with 7 bases between them. The germline gives CDR1 SNHLY, CDR2 FYNNEI. The CDR3 loop reads CASSESREKLFF. The CDR3, as DNA: TGTGCCAGCAGTGAGTCCCGAGAAAAACTGTTTTTT.

V usage is TRBV4-3 and J usage is TRBJ1-2; D remains unclear. V shed 1 base and J shed 0 bases, with 6 bases lying between them. The V gene's germline CDR1 is LGHNA and CDR2 YSLEER. The CDR3 runs to 14 residues. The CDR3 nucleotides read TGCGCCAGCAGCCAAGGTACATCTAACTATGGCTACACCTTC. This translates into CASSQGTSNYGYTF.

The CDR3 protein is CASSPRQSYNSPLHF. The DNA for the CDR3 is TGTGCCAGCAGCCCGCGACAGAGTTATAATTCACCCCTCCACTTT. V usage is TRBV7-8 and J usage is TRBJ1-6, with D tentatively TRBD1 (5 bases). Trimming took off 5 bases at V and 4 bases at J, with 12 bases between the two ends. There are 15 residues in the CDR3. Germline loops: CDR1 SGHVS, CDR2 FQNEAQ.

This chain links TRBV28 with TRBJ1-6; 7 nucleotides align to TRBD1. Germline values: CDR1 MDHEN, CDR2 SYDVKM. The CDR3 totals 15 residues. V shed 4 bases and J 3 bases; nucleotides not matched to a gene: 3. DNA for the CDR3: TGTGCCAGCAGTTCTGGGACAGACTATAATTCACCCCTCCACTTT. This sequence encodes CASSSGTDYNSPLHF.

The chain has TRBV21-1 and TRBJ1-2. TRBV21-1 is a known pseudogene. The CDR3 spans 14 residues. In DNA form, the CDR3 reads TGTGCCAGCACCAGAACGGGAGTTCCCTATGGCTACACCTTC. As protein: CASTRTGVPYGYTF.

The chain employs TRBV18 and TRBJ1-1; 7 nucleotides align to TRBD1. CDR1 is KGHSH, CDR2 LQKENI, per germline. The CDR3 is 17 residues long. V dropped 2 bases and J dropped 3; count of bases not matched to a gene: 12. The CDR3 bases are TGTGCCAGCTCACCATATGAGGGGGCGAGAGAGGACACTGAAGCTTTCTTT. It encodes CASSPYEGAREDTEAFF.

V usage is TRBV9 and J usage is TRBJ2-3; a possible D gene is TRBD1 (6 bases). CDR1 SGDLS and CDR2 YYNGEE come from the germline V gene. Trimming took off 3 bases at V and 2 bases at J, with 16 bases between the two ends. CDR3 size: 16 residues. The CDR3 protein is CASSAPGGHITDTQYF. CDR3 DNA: TGTGCCAGCAGCGCCCCTGGGGGACATATCACAGATACGCAGTATTTT.

Concerning this clone: At one end the junction does not follow the germline gene, possibly because of a read error. This rearrangement joins TRBV5-4 to TRBJ2-1; 13 nucleotides line up with TRBD2. In germline, CDR1 is SGHNT, CDR2 YYREEE (reference sequence). The CDR3 is 19 residues long. The CDR3 region has the DNA TGTGCCAGCGCTCATCCCGGGGGAATGACTAGCGGGGGGACCAATGATCAGTTCTTC. Translation: CASAHPGGMTSGGTNDQFF.

The genes are TRBV18 and TRBJ2-1; D not resolved. Trimming removed 0 bases from V and 3 bases from J, with 3 bases in between. Germline V gene lookup returns CDR1 KGHSH and CDR2 LQKENI. The CDR3 extends over 13 amino acids. CDR3 DNA: TGTGCCAGCTCACCACCGAGCTACAATGAGCAGTTCTTC. This sequence encodes CASSPPSYNEQFF.

This sequence joins TRBV28 and TRBJ1-1; TRBD1 aligns across 8 bases. The germline CDR1 and CDR2 sequences are MDHEN and SYDVKM. The trim removed 1 base at V and 1 base at J, leaving 2 bases unmatched. The CDR3 covers 15 residues. CDR3 nucleotides: TGTGCCAGCAGTTTATCTGGACAGGGGAACACTGAAGCTTTCTTT. Amino acid sequence: CASSLSGQGNTEAFF.

The CDR3 here is CTPEGGYTF. DNA of the CDR3: TGCACGCCGGAGGGTGGCTACACCTTC. This chain connects TRBV20-1 to TRBJ1-2; no definite D call. The CDR3 totals 9 residues. CDR1 is DFQATT, CDR2 SNEGSKA, per germline (reference sequence).